The entry below gives a single TCR beta chain sequence along with its context. The sample comes from a study of blood T cell repertoires in COVID-19. Per the germline V gene, CDR1 is KGHDR and CDR2 is SFDVKD. J gave up 8 bases and V 4 bases, and 8 bases lay outside the gene matches. The CDR3 extends over 16 amino acids. Original processing methods: From reference gene primer amplification, estimates of nucleated cell counts were derived. The data were produced by immunoSEQ multiplex PCR, yet TCRdb's version contains in-frame clones alone and is incomplete. V, J and clone size are those of that table, while D and trimming were read from the DNA. The table lists 310,000 or so clones, 86% of them singletons.

This TCR derives from a young woman who had recovered from COVID-19. The specimen sequenced was PBMCs or T cells enriched from blood (not recorded which). This sequence joins TRBV24-1 and TRBJ2-1; 12 bases are shared with TRBD1. CDR3 residues: CATSDPGQGALDEQFF. The CDR3 region has the DNA TGTGCCACCAGTGACCCGGGACAGGGGGCCCTCGATGAGCAGTTCTTC.